Listed here is a single T cell receptor beta chain. The sample originates from a study of blood T cell dynamics during melanoma immunotherapy. At the level of the study: First-line therapy was either pembrolizumab or nivolumab with ipilimumab for metastatic melanoma.

The sample's time point: pre-treatment baseline. Apart from a couple of fast progressors, RECIST 1.1 response was judged 12 weeks post-infusion. The table came from immunoSEQ multiplex PCR; TCRdb's copy has only in-frame clones and leaves some out. The table lists tens of thousands of clones, nearly 90% of them singletons. With V trimmed by 2 bases and J by 7 bases, 9 bases remained unmatched. CDR3 length: 16 amino acids. CDR1 and CDR2 (germline): MNHNY, SVGAGI (reference sequence). This chain links TRBV6-6 with TRBJ2-3; 10 nucleotides agree with TRBD1. The receptor was derived from a human donor with melanoma. The sample here was blood, taken from a patient treated with checkpoint blockade. CDR3 DNA: TGTGCCAGCAGTTACACCACGAGGACAGGGGGAAATACGCAGTATTTT. Protein: CASSYTTRTGGNTQYF.